This TCR beta chain was sequenced for a study of identical twins. This clonotype was seen many times. Its antigen remains unidentified. Via MiXCR, TCRdb re-called the 5' RACE reads, giving one row per CDR3 protein. The sample carries 650,000 to 800,000 distinct CDR3 sequences, 8.6% recorded once. The CDR3 totals 13 residues. Germline values: CDR1 ENHRY, CDR2 SYGVKD. With V trimmed by 6 bases and J by 3 bases, 3 bases remained unmatched. Study findings and constraints: Beta out-of-frame twin sharing showed a weaker excess. Out-of-frame alpha sequences shared between twins exhibited an excess of low generation probability. Insertions were fewer in abundant cord blood beta clonotypes, whereas memory repertoires showed none of this pattern.

These data were likewise used in another study, on yellow fever vaccine responses in identical twins.

The genes are TRBV10-3 and TRBJ2-5; 8 bases agree with TRBD1. This TCR came from a young woman in good health. Sequencing was done on a sample of PBMCs. In DNA form, the CDR3 reads TGTGCCATCAGGGAGGGACAGGAAGAGACCCAGTACTTC. As protein: CAIREGQEETQYF.